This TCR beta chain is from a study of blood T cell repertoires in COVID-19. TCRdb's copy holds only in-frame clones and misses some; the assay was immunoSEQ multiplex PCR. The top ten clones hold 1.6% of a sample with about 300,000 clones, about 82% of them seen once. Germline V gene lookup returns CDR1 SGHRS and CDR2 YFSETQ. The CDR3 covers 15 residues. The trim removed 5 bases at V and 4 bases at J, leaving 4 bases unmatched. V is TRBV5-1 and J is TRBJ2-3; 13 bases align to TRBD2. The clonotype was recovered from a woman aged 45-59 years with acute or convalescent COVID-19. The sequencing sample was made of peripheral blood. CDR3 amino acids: CASRGLAGVSDTQYF. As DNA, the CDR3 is TGCGCCAGCAGAGGACTAGCGGGAGTTTCAGATACGCAGTATTTT.